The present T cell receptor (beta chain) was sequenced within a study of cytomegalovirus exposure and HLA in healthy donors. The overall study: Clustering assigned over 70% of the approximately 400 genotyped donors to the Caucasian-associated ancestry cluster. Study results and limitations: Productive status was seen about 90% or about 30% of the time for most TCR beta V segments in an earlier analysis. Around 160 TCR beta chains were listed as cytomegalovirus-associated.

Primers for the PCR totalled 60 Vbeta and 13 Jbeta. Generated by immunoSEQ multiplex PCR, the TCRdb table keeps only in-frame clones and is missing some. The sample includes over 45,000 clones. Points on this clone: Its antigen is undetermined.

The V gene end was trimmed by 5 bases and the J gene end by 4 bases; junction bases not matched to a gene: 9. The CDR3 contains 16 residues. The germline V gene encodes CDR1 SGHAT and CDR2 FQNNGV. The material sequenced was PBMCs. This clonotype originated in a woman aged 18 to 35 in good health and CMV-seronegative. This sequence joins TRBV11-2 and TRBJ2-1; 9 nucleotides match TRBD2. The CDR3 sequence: CASSRNSGSLYNEQFF. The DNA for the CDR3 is TGTGCCAGCAGCCGCAATAGCGGGAGTCTGTACAATGAGCAGTTCTTC. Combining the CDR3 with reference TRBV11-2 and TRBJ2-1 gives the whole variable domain EAGVAQSPRYKIIEKRQSVAFWCNPISGHATLYWYQQILGQGPKLLIQFQNNGVVDDSQLPKDRFSAERLKGVDSTLKIQPAKLEDSAVYLCASSRNSGSLYNEQFFGPGTRLTVL.